This entry features one TCR beta chain sequence. The target antigen is unknown. Libraries were prepared by immunoSEQ multiplex PCR; TCRdb keeps only in-frame clonotypes and omits some of them. The sample lists 3,000 to 4,000 clones, roughly 77% occurring once. The sample comes from a study of immune cell composition in non-small cell lung cancer. As for the study in general: Histologic subtype was mainly adenocarcinoma or squamous cell carcinoma. Study-wide results and caveats: Overall clonality, unlike maximal tumour-associated clone frequency, did not predict TIL reactivity. Smoking pack-years did not significantly correlate with tumour TCR-beta clonality. Clones >0.5% enriched in tumour were rarer in adenocarcinoma (around 33%) than squamous (around 75%).

The V gene end was trimmed by 5 bases and the J gene end by 2 bases; junction bases not matched to a gene: 12. The V gene's germline CDR1 is SGHAT and CDR2 FQDESV (reference sequence). CDR3 length equals 17 residues. The normal lung sample lay at least 3 cm, and maximally far, from the tumour. The sample consisted of non-adjacent lung tissue. The chain links TRBV11-1 to TRBJ2-5; 9 positions agree with TRBD2. The receptor comes from a human donor with non-small cell lung cancer. The CDR3 bases are TGTGCCAGCAGCCCTCAGGGGCTAGCGGGATCTCAAGAGACCCAGTACTTC. This encodes CASSPQGLAGSQETQYF. The full variable domain, its missing parts supplied by reference TRBV11-1 and TRBJ2-5, is EAEVAQSPRYKITEKSQAVAFWCDPISGHATLYWYRQILGQGPELLVQFQDESVVDDSQLPKDRFSAERLKGVDSTLKIQPAELGDSAMYLCASSPQGLAGSQETQYFGPGTRLLVL.